This record looks at one T cell receptor beta chain sequence and its context. The antigen remains unidentified. These donors were members of the 120-subject validation cohort, a group separate from the approximately 670-subject first cohort. Here immunoSEQ multiplex PCR was the method, and the copy in TCRdb shows in-frame clones only, minus some. The sample has approximately 90,000 clones, approximately 96% seen once; the top ten hold 0.6% to 0.85%. The data stem from a study of cytomegalovirus exposure and HLA in healthy donors. This CDR3 is 17 amino acids long. From germline, CDR1 is SGHTA and CDR2 FQGNSA. With 3 bases clipped from V and 8 bases from J, the junction kept 11 bases outside the gene matches. Regarding the study as a whole: There were some public TCRs occurring in many donors, but most TCR sequences were rare. Reportedly, cytomegalovirus status was diagnosed with high sensitivity and specificity.

Sequencing was carried out using PBMCs. This TCR came from a man between 18 and 29 years old in good health and CMV-seronegative. The chain combines TRBV7-2 with TRBJ2-1; 12 nucleotides agree with TRBD2. CDR3 in amino acids: CASSFVLAGGPYDEQFF. Written as DNA, the CDR3 is TGTGCCAGCAGCTTCGTTCTAGCGGGAGGGCCATATGATGAGCAGTTCTTC.